The source of this T cell receptor (beta chain) is a study of metastatic and nonmetastatic thyroid tumors. Patients underwent thyroid surgery, and none had received any treatment before it. A few counts support this clone. Original handling: CDR3 was compared across clinicopathological groups, and the resulting differences were used to build a distant-metastasis classifier for papillary thyroid cancer. TCRdb re-called the PCR reads via MiXCR. TCRdb, not the original authors, processed these V and J calls. The sample has about 70,000 clones, more than 15% seen once. CDR1 SNHLY and CDR2 FYNNEI come from the germline V gene. CDR3 size: 15 residues. V was trimmed by 1 base and J by 7 bases, leaving 16 bases between them.

This chain joins TRBV2 and TRBJ1-2; D is uncertain. Sequenced sample: blood. The sequence derives from a female donor with papillary thyroid cancer or a benign thyroid nodule (not recorded which). Some clones in this sample may be carry-over from other donors' samples. Written as DNA, the CDR3 is TGTGCCAGCAGTGAAGGGTCGGCAGCCTACGTTGGCTACACCTTC. Translated: CASSEGSAAYVGYTF.